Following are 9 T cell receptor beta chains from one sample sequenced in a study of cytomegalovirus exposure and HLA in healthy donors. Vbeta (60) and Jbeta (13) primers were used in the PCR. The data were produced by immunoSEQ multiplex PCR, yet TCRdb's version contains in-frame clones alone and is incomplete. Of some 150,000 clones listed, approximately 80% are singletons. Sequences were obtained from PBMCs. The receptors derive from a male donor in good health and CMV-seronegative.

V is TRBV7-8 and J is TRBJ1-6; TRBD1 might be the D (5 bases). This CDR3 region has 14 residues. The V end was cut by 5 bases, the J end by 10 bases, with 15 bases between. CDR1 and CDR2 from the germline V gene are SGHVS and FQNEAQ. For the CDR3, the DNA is TGTGCCAGCAGCCTGGCGGGGGTAATATCACCCCTCCACTTT. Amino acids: CASSLAGVISPLHF. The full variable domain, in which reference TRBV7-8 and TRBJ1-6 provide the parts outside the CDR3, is GAGVSQSPRYKVAKRGQDVALRCDPISGHVSLFWYQQALGQGPEFLTYFQNEAQLDKSGLPSDRFFAERPEGSVSTLKIQRTQQEDSAVYLCASSLAGVISPLHFGNGTRLTVT.

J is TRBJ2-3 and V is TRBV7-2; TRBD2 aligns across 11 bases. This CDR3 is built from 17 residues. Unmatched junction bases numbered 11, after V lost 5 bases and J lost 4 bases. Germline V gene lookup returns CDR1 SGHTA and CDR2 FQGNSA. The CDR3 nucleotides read TGTGCCAGCAGCCCGAGCGGACTAGCGGGCGGTGCAGATACGCAGTATTTT. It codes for CASSPSGLAGGADTQYF.

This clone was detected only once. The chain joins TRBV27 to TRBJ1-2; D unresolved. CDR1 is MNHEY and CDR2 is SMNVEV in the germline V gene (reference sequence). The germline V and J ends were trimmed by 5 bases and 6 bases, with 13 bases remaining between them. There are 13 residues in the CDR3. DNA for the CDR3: TGTGCCAGCAGTCCCCGGGGTGGGAATGGCTACACCTTC. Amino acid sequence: CASSPRGGNGYTF.

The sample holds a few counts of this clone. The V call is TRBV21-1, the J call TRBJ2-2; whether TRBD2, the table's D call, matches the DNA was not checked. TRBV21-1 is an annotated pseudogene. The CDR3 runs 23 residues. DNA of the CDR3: TGTGCCAGCAGCAAAGATTCGGGACTCGATGACGCCCGATTTTCCCGTGGCACCGGGGAGCTGTTTTTT. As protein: CASSKDSGLDDARFSRGTGELFF.

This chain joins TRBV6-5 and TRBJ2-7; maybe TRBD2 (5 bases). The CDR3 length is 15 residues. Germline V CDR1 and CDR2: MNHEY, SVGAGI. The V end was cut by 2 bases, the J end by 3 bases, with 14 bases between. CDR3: CASSYTTHEGYEQYF. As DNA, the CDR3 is TGTGCCAGCAGTTACACTACCCACGAGGGCTACGAGCAGTACTTC.

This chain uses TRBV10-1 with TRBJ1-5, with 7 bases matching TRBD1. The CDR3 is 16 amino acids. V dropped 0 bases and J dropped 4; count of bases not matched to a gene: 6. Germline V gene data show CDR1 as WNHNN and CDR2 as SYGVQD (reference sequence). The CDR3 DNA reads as TGCGCCAGCAGTGAGTCAGGAGGGGGCGAGAATCAGCCCCAGCATTTT. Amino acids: CASSESGGGENQPQHF.

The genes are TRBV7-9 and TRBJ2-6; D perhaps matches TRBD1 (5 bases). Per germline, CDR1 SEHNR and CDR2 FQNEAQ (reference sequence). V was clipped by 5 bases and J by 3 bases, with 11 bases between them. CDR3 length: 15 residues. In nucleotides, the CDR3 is TGTGCCAGCAGCCGCAGGGATCTTGGGGCCAACGTCCTGACTTTC. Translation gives CASSRRDLGANVLTF.

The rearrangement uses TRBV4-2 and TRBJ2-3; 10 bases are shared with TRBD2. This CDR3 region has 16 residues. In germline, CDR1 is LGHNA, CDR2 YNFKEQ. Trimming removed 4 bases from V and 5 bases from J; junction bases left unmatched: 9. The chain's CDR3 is CASSRNLAGDRDTQYF. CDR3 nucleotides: TGTGCCAGCAGCCGGAATCTAGCGGGGGACAGAGATACGCAGTATTTT.

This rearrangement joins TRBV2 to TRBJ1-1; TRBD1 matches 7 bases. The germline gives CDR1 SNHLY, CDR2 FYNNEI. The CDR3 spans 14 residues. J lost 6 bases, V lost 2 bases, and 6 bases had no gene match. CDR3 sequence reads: CASSEIGGEAEAFF. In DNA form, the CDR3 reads TGTGCCAGCAGTGAAATAGGGGGCGAGGCTGAAGCTTTCTTT.